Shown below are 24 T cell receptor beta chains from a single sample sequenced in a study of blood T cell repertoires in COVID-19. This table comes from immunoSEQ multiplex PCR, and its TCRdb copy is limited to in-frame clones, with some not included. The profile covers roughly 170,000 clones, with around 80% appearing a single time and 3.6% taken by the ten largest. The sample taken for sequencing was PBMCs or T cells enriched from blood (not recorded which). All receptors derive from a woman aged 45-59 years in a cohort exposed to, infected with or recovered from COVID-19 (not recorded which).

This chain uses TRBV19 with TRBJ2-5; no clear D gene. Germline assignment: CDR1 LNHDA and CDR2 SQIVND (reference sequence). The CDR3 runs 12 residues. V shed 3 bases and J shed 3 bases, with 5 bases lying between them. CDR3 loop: CASSISEETQYF. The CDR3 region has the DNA TGTGCCAGTAGTATCTCGGAAGAGACCCAGTACTTC. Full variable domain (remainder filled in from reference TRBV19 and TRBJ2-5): DGGITQSPKYLFRKEGQNVTLSCEQNLNHDAMYWYRQDPGQGLRLIYYSQIVNDFQKGDIAEGYSVSREKKESFPLTVTSAQKNPTAFYLCASSISEETQYFGPGTRLLVL.

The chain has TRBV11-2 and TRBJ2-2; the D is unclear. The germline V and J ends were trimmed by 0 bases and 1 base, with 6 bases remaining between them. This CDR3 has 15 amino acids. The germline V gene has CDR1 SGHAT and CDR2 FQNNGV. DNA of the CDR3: TGTGCCAGCAGCTTAGATCCCGTGAACACCGGGGAGCTGTTTTTT. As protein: CASSLDPVNTGELFF.

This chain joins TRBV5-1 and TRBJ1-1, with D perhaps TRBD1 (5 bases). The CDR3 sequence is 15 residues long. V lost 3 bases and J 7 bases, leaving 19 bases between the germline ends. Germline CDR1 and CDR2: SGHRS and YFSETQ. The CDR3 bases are TGCGCCAGCAGCTCCCCCGGGGGGAACGGGAATGAAGCTTTCTTT. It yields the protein CASSSPGGNGNEAFF.

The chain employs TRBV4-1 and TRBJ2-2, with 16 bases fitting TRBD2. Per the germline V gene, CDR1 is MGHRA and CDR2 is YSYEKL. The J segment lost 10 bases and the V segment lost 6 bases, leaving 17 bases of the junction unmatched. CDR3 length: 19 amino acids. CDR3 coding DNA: TGCGCCAGCAGTCCACCCACCGGGACTAGCGGGGGGGCATTGGTGGAGCTGTTTTTT. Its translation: CASSPPTGTSGGALVELFF.

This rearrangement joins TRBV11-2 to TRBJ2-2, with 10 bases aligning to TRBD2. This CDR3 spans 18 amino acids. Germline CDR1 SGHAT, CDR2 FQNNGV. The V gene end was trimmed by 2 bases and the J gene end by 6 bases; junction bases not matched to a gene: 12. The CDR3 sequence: CASSLLLAGTPKSGELFF. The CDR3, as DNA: TGTGCCAGCAGCTTACTACTAGCGGGGACCCCTAAATCCGGGGAGCTGTTTTTT. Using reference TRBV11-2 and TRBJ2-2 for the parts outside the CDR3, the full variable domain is EAGVAQSPRYKIIEKRQSVAFWCNPISGHATLYWYQQILGQGPKLLIQFQNNGVVDDSQLPKDRFSAERLKGVDSTLKIQPAKLEDSAVYLCASSLLLAGTPKSGELFFGEGSRLTVL.

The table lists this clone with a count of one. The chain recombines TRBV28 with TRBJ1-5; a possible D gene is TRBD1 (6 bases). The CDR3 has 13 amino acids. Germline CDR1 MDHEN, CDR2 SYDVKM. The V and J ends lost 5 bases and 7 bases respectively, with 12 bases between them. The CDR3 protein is CASSSTGYQPQHF. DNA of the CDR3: TGTGCCAGCAGTAGCACAGGGTACCAGCCCCAGCATTTT.

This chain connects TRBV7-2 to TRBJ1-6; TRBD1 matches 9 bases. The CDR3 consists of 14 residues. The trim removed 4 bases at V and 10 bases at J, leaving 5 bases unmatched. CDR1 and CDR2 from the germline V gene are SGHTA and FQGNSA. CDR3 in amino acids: CASSSTGGGSPLHF. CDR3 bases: TGTGCCAGCAGCTCTACAGGGGGCGGGTCACCCCTCCACTTT.

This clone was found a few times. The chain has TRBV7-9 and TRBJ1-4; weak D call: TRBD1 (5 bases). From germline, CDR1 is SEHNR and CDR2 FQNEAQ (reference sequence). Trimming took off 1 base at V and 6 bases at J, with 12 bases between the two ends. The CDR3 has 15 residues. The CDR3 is CASSLGEQVYEKLFF. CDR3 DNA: TGTGCCAGCAGCTTAGGGGAACAGGTTTATGAAAAACTGTTTTTT.

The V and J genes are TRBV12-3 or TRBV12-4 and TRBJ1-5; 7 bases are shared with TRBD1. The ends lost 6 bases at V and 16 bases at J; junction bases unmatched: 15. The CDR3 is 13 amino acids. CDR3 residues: CASSPNPTTGYHF. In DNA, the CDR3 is TGTGCCAGCAGCCCAAATCCGACGACAGGGTACCATTTT.

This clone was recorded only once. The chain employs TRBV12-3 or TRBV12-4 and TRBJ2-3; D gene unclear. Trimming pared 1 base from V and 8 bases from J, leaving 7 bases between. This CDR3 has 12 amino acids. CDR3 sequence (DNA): TGTGCCAGCAGTTTAGGGGCCCTTACGCAGTATTTT. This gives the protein CASSLGALTQYF.

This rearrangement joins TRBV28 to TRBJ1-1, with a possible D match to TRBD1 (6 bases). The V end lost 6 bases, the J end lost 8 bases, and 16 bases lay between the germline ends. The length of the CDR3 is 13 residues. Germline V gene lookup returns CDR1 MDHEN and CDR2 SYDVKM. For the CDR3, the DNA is TGTGCCAGCAGACGCACAGGGCCGGCAGAAGCTTTCTTT. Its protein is CASRRTGPAEAFF.

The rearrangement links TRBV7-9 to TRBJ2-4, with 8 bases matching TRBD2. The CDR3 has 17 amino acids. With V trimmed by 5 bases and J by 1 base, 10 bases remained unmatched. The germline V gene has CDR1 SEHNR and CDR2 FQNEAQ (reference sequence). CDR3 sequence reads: CASSLSLAGRAKNIQYF. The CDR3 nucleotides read TGTGCCAGCAGCCTCTCTTTAGCGGGAAGGGCCAAAAACATTCAGTACTTC.

The CDR3 sequence: CASSRASGTSGTGADTQYF. The CDR3 DNA sequence: TGTGCCAGCTCACGAGCTTCCGGGACTAGCGGTACGGGCGCAGATACGCAGTATTTT. The rearrangement links TRBV18 to TRBJ2-3, with 11 bases aligning to TRBD2. CDR1 is KGHSH, CDR2 LQKENI, per germline. The CDR3 contains 19 residues. V was clipped by 4 bases and J by 4 bases; unmatched bases: 16.

This CDR3 is CASSVTKGGQGNFYEQYF. CDR3 bases: TGTGCCAGCAGCGTCACAAAAGGGGGACAGGGTAATTTTTACGAGCAGTACTTC. The V and J genes are TRBV5-4 and TRBJ2-7; TRBD1 matches at 9 bases. Germline V gene lookup returns CDR1 SGHNT and CDR2 YYREEE (reference sequence). This CDR3 is built from 18 residues. V lost 4 bases and J lost 4; bases outside the gene matches: 18.

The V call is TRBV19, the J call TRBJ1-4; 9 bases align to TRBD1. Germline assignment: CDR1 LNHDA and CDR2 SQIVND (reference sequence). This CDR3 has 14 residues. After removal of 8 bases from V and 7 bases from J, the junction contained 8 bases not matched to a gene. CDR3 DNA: TGTGCCAGTTCTCCGGGACAGGGAGTTGAAAAACTGTTTTTT. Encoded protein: CASSPGQGVEKLFF.

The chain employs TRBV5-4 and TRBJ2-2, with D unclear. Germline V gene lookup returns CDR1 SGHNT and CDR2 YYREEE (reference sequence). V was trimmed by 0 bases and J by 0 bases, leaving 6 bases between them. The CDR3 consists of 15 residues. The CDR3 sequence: CASSLGQSNTGELFF. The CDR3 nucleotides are TGTGCCAGCAGCTTGGGGCAGTCGAACACCGGGGAGCTGTTTTTT.

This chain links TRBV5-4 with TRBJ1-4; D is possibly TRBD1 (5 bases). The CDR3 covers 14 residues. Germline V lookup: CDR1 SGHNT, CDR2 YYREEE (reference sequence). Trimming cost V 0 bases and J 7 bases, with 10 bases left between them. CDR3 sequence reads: CASSLEGLSEKLFF. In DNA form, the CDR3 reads TGTGCCAGCAGCTTGGAGGGGTTATCTGAAAAACTGTTTTTT.

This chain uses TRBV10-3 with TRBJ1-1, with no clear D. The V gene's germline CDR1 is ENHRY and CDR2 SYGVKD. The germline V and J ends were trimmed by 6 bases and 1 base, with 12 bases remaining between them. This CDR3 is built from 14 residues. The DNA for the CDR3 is TGTGCCATCAGGGGCATATCTGAGAACACTGAAGCTTTCTTT. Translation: CAIRGISENTEAFF.

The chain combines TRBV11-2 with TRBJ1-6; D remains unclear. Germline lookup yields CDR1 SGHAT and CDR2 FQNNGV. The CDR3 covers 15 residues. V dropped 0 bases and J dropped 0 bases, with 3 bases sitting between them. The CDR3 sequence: CASSLDRSYNSPLHF. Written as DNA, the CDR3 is TGTGCCAGCAGCTTAGATCGCTCCTATAATTCACCCCTCCACTTT.

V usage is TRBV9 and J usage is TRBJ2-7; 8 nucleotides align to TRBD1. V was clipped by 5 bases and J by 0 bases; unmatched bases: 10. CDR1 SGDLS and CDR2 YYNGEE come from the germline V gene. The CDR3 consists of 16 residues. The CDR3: CASSAQGAAPSYEQYF. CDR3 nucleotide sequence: TGTGCCAGCAGTGCCCAGGGGGCAGCTCCCTCCTACGAGCAGTACTTC. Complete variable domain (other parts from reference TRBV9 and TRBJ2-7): DSGVTQTPKHLITATGQRVTLRCSPRSGDLSVYWYQQSLDQGLQFLIQYYNGEERAKGNILERFSAQQFPDLHSELNLSSLELGDSALYFCASSAQGAAPSYEQYFGPGTRLTVT.

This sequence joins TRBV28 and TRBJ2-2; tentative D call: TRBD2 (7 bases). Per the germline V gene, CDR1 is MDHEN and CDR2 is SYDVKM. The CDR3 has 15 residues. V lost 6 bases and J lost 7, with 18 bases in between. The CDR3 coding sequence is TGTGCCAGCAGCCCCCCCCGGGGGGCCGGCGGGGAGCTGTTTTTT. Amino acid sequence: CASSPPRGAGGELFF.

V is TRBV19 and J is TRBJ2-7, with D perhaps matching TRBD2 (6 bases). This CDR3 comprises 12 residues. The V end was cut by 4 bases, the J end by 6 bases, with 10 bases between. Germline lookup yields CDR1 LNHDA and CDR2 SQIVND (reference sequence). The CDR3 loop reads CASSKKEGEQYF. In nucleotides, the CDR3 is TGTGCCAGTAGTAAGAAGGAGGGCGAGCAGTACTTC.

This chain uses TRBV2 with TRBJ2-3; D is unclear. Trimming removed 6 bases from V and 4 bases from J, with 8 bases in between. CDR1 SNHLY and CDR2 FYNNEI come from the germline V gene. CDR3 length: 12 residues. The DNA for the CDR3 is TGTGCCAGCAGAGACTCGTCAGATACGCAGTATTTT. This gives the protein CASRDSSDTQYF.

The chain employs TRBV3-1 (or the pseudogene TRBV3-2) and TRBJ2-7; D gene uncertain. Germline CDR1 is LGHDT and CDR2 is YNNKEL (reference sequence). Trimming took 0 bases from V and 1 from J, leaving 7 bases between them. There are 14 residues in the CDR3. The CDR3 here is CASSQEGASYEQYF. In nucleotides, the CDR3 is TGTGCCAGCAGCCAAGAAGGAGCTTCCTACGAGCAGTACTTC.